The 3 T cell receptor beta chains listed next were all sequenced from one sample in a study of blood T cell repertoires in COVID-19. Repertoires were generated with immunoSEQ multiplex PCR, while TCRdb's copy carries only in-frame clones and drops some. This table holds about 49,000 clones, 70% to 90% found once. Sequenced: peripheral blood. The receptor set was obtained from a human donor in a cohort sampled during active COVID-19.

This chain uses TRBV3-1 (or the pseudogene TRBV3-2) with TRBJ1-3; possibly TRBD1 for D (5 bases). The V gene's germline CDR1 is LGHDT and CDR2 YNNKEL (reference sequence). CDR3 length equals 17 residues. Trimming removed 0 bases from V and 4 bases from J, with 16 bases in between. CDR3 residues: CASSQDWGSSPGNTIYF. CDR3 nucleotide sequence: TGTGCCAGCAGCCAAGATTGGGGCAGTTCTCCCGGAAACACCATATATTTT.

The V gene is TRBV10-1, the J gene TRBJ2-7, with unresolved D. V was clipped by 5 bases and J by 3 bases, with 41 bases between them. The CDR3 totals 23 residues. The germline CDR1 and CDR2 sequences are WNHNN and SYGVQD (reference sequence). The CDR3 reads CASSPAFEALRRDCALVIYEQYF. CDR3 coding DNA: TGCGCCAGCAGTCCCGCCTTTGAAGCGCTGAGGCGCGATTGCGCCCTAGTTATCTACGAGCAGTACTTC.

The chain recombines TRBV18 with TRBJ2-6; 8 bases agree with TRBD1. The CDR3 runs 17 residues. J was trimmed by 0 bases and V by 3 bases; bases with no gene match: 4. The V gene's germline CDR1 is KGHSH and CDR2 LQKENI. The CDR3 sequence is CASSPGTGSSGANVLTF. The CDR3 DNA follows: TGTGCCAGCTCACCGGGGACAGGAAGCTCTGGGGCCAACGTCCTGACTTTC.